This T cell receptor beta chain was identified during a study of blood T cells in healthy people across ages. Study-level findings and limits: With age, beta diversity per million T cells declined roughly linearly, significantly by 35 to 40. No one knew whether donors had CMV, which possibly confounded expanded clonotype changes.

Sample-barcoded 5' priming and a J-beta primer mix drove a second PCR of roughly 7 to 11 cycles. Each CDR3 protein is one row after TCRdb ran MiXCR on the 5' RACE reads. The profile shows about a million distinct CDR3 sequences, about 51% of them singletons. This clonotype came up many times. Its antigen is currently unknown. This CDR3 has 11 amino acids. Trimming cost V 5 bases and J 4 bases, with 5 bases left between them. In germline, CDR1 is SGHTA, CDR2 FQGNSA. The V gene is TRBV7-2, the J gene TRBJ2-5; no clear D. The receptor comes from a woman in her fifties or sixties in good health. The specimen was blood. The CDR3 DNA is TGTGCCAGCAGCCACGGAGAGACCCAGTACTTC. Its protein product is CASSHGETQYF. The whole variable domain, remainder taken from reference TRBV7-2 and TRBJ2-5, is GAGVSQSPSNKVTEKGKDVELRCDPISGHTALYWYRQSLGQGLEFLIYFQGNSAPDKSGLPSDRFSAERTGGSVSTLTIQRTQQEDSAVYLCASSHGETQYFGPGTRLLVL.